This TCR beta chain was observed in a study of monozygotic twins with inflammatory bowel disease. Study results and limitations: The inverse Simpson measure of TCRbeta diversity was lower in IBD patients than in healthy co-twins.

Worth noting for this clonotype: Its antigen is undetermined.

Every TCR library drew on around 3.5 ug of total RNA. TCRdb reworked the 5' RACE reads into one entry per CDR3 protein, no DNA. This sample's table reports some 440,000 distinct CDR3 sequences. Germline V gives CDR1 SGHTA, CDR2 FQGNSA. The CDR3 covers 13 residues. V gene TRBV7-2 combines with J gene TRBJ1-6. The sequenced sample was blood. The origin of this receptor is a human donor with ulcerative colitis or Crohn's disease, or a healthy co-twin of an affected twin (not recorded which). This CDR3 reads CASSSEQNSPLHF. Together with reference TRBV7-2 and TRBJ1-6, the CDR3 gives the full variable domain: GAGVSQSPSNKVTEKGKDVELRCDPISGHTALYWYRQSLGQGLEFLIYFQGNSAPDKSGLPSDRFSAERTGGSVSTLTIQRTQQEDSAVYLCASSSEQNSPLHFGNGTRLTVT.